The 2 T cell receptor beta chains presented below share a single source sample, sequenced in a study of blood T cell repertoires in COVID-19. Assay used: immunoSEQ multiplex PCR; TCRdb lists only in-frame clones, some missing. The sample lists under 95,000 clones, more than 80% seen once, with roughly 30% in the top ten. What was sequenced was peripheral blood. The receptors stem from a woman aged 80 or over with acute or convalescent COVID-19.

The rearrangement uses TRBV3-1 (or the pseudogene TRBV3-2) and TRBJ2-6, with TRBD2 as a possible D gene (5 bases). V was cut by 2 bases and J by 1 base, with 6 bases left in between. Per germline, CDR1 LGHDT and CDR2 YNNKEL (reference sequence). CDR3 length equals 15 residues. The CDR3, as DNA: TGTGCCAGCAGCCAAAGAGGGTCTGGGGCCAACGTCCTGACTTTC. It specifies CASSQRGSGANVLTF.

The chain recombines TRBV7-2 with TRBJ2-1; 12 nucleotides agree with TRBD2. The CDR3 has 16 residues. Looked up from germline, CDR1 is SGHTA and CDR2 is FQGNSA. With 5 bases clipped from V and 8 bases from J, the junction kept 10 bases outside the gene matches. The CDR3 sequence is CASSPGLAGSNDEQFF. As DNA, the CDR3 is TGTGCCAGCAGCCCAGGACTAGCGGGAAGCAACGATGAGCAGTTCTTC.